These T cell receptor beta chains were read from a single sample in a study of blood T cell repertoires in COVID-19. The assay was immunoSEQ multiplex PCR, and TCRdb's table has in-frame clones only and misses some. The sample carries more than 35,000 clones, less than 85% recorded once. The specimen was peripheral blood. The origin of the receptors is a man between 65 and 85 years old with acute or convalescent COVID-19. The CDR3 runs from the conserved cysteine through the conserved F or W. Fields, in order: V gene, D gene, J gene, clone size, CDR3 DNA, CDR3 protein. A D gene is named only where the DNA matches it firmly. Clone size is given for some rows only: seen once, a few or many times, or a class if the clone is expanded.

V: TRBV4-3; D: TRBD2; J: TRBJ2-3; size: NA; DNA: TGCGCCAGCAGCCAAGATCACACTAGCACCGGGGGGGCGCAGTATTTT; CDR3: CASSQDHTSTGGAQYF
V: TRBV5-6; D: NA; J: TRBJ2-1; size: NA; DNA: TGTGCCAGCAGCTGGGGCGATGAGCAGTTCTTC; CDR3: CASSWGDEQFF
V: TRBV13; D: TRBD1; J: TRBJ2-6; size: NA; DNA: TGTGCCAGCAGCTTAGAGGGGGCTCTGGGCGGGGCCAACGTCCTGACTTTC; CDR3: CASSLEGALGGANVLTF
V: TRBV15; D: NA; J: TRBJ1-1; size: NA; DNA: TGTGCCACCAGCAGATCAGACAGCACTGAAGCTTTCTTT; CDR3: CATSRSDSTEAFF
V: TRBV3-1/TRBV3-2; D: NA; J: TRBJ2-1; size: NA; DNA: TGTGCCAGCAGCCAATTCGTGGCCAGGGTACAGGGCGGAGATGAGCAGTTCTTC; CDR3: CASSQFVARVQGGDEQFF
V: TRBV2; D: NA; J: TRBJ2-5; size: NA; DNA: TGTGCCAGCAGTGGGCAGGGTGGACCAGAGACCCAGTACTTC; CDR3: CASSGQGGPETQYF
V: TRBV5-4; D: TRBD2; J: TRBJ2-7; size: NA; DNA: TGTGCCAGCAGCGGACGGACTAGCGGGAGAGACGAGCAGTACTTC; CDR3: CASSGRTSGRDEQYF
V: TRBV29-1; D: TRBD1; J: TRBJ2-5; size: NA; DNA: TGCAGCGTTGATACAGGGGACCAAGAGACCCAGTACTTC; CDR3: CSVDTGDQETQYF
V: TRBV3-1/TRBV3-2; D: NA; J: TRBJ1-1; size: many; DNA: TGTGCCAGCAGCCCCTACGGGGAGGGGTTAGAAGCTTTCTTT; CDR3: CASSPYGEGLEAFF
V: TRBV19; D: NA; J: TRBJ2-7; size: NA; DNA: TGTGCCAGTAGTATAGACGGAGGGCCCTCCTACGAGCAGTACTTC; CDR3: CASSIDGGPSYEQYF
V: TRBV28; D: NA; J: TRBJ2-4; size: NA; DNA: TGTGCCAGCAGTGCCACTGACTCAATAGCCAAAAACATTCAGTACTTC; CDR3: CASSATDSIAKNIQYF
V: TRBV3-1/TRBV3-2; D: TRBD1; J: TRBJ2-7; size: NA; DNA: TGTGCCAGCACCCCGGGGACAGGGAGCTCCTACGAGCAGTACTTC; CDR3: CASTPGTGSSYEQYF
V: TRBV6-5; D: NA; J: TRBJ2-3; size: NA; DNA: TGTGCCAGCAGTTACTCGGGGGGATTCACAGATACGCAGTATTTT; CDR3: CASSYSGGFTDTQYF
V: TRBV19; D: NA; J: TRBJ2-5; size: once; DNA: TGTGCCAGTAACGTGGGGGGACTGGCCCAAGAGACCCAGTACTTC; CDR3: CASNVGGLAQETQYF
V: TRBV19; D: NA; J: TRBJ1-6; size: NA; DNA: TGTGCCAGTAGTGACCCTCCCAGGGCAGGGGAATATTCACCCCTCCACTTT; CDR3: CASSDPPRAGEYSPLHF
V: TRBV9; D: NA; J: TRBJ2-3; size: NA; DNA: TGTGCCAGCAGCTTCCGGGACATTGGGTCATTGGGACCAGATACGCAGTATTTT; CDR3: CASSFRDIGSLGPDTQYF
V: TRBV4-1; D: NA; J: TRBJ2-1; size: NA; DNA: TGCGCCAGCAGCCAAGGACTCGCAAGCTCCTACAATGAGCAGTTCTTC; CDR3: CASSQGLASSYNEQFF
V: TRBV29-1; D: TRBD2; J: TRBJ2-5; size: NA; DNA: TGCAGCGTCAGAGGACTAGCGGGCCAAGAGACCCAGTACTTC; CDR3: CSVRGLAGQETQYF
V: TRBV14; D: TRBD1; J: TRBJ2-7; size: NA; DNA: TGTGCCAGCAGCCAAGGTGCCAGGGGGTACGAGCAGTACTTC; CDR3: CASSQGARGYEQYF
V: TRBV6-5; D: TRBD1; J: TRBJ1-3; size: NA; DNA: TGTGCCAGCAGACCGGGACAGGGGGTCCACACCATATATTTT; CDR3: CASRPGQGVHTIYF
V: TRBV6-2/TRBV6-3; D: NA; J: TRBJ2-5; size: NA; DNA: TGTGCCAGCAGCTGGCCCGCTAGGGAGACCCAGTACTTC; CDR3: CASSWPARETQYF
V: TRBV9; D: NA; J: TRBJ1-2; size: NA; DNA: TGTGCCAGCAGCGTAGCCGGGCGGGGGGCCAACTATGGCTACACCTTC; CDR3: CASSVAGRGANYGYTF
V: TRBV19; D: NA; J: TRBJ2-5; size: NA; DNA: TGTGCCAGTAGTATAAGCAGGGAGACCCAGTACTTC; CDR3: CASSISRETQYF
V: TRBV14; D: NA; J: TRBJ2-7; size: NA; DNA: TGTGCCAGCAGCCAAGTTGAGTGGGGTTGGAGCGGGCAGTACTTC; CDR3: CASSQVEWGWSGQYF
V: TRBV4-2; D: NA; J: TRBJ1-6; size: NA; DNA: TGTGCCAGCAGCCCCCCTCGGGGAGATTCACCCCTCCACTTT; CDR3: CASSPPRGDSPLHF
V: TRBV15; D: TRBD1; J: TRBJ2-7; size: NA; DNA: TGTGCCACCAGCCGGGACAGTTCCTACGAGCAGTACTTC; CDR3: CATSRDSSYEQYF
V: TRBV3-1/TRBV3-2; D: TRBD2; J: TRBJ2-1; size: NA; DNA: TGTGCCAGCAGCCAGAGACTAGCGGGAGCTAATGAGCAGTTCTTC; CDR3: CASSQRLAGANEQFF
V: TRBV18; D: TRBD1; J: TRBJ1-3; size: NA; DNA: TGTGCCAGCAGGGGACAGACCGCTGCTGGAAACACCATATATTTT; CDR3: CASRGQTAAGNTIYF
V: TRBV19; D: TRBD1; J: TRBJ2-1; size: NA; DNA: TGTGCCAGTACCGGGACAGCAGCCTACAATGAGCAGTTCTTC; CDR3: CASTGTAAYNEQFF
V: TRBV29-1; D: NA; J: TRBJ2-1; size: NA; DNA: TGCAGTTGGTTGATCAGCTCCTACAATGAGCAGTTCTTC; CDR3: CSWLISSYNEQFF
V: TRBV10-3; D: NA; J: TRBJ2-7; size: NA; DNA: TGTGCCATCAGTGCCGTCCCTACCTACGAGCAGTACTTC; CDR3: CAISAVPTYEQYF
V: TRBV5-1; D: TRBD2; J: TRBJ2-5; size: NA; DNA: TGCGCCAGCAGCTTGACAGCGGGAGAGGGAGAGACCCAGTACTTC; CDR3: CASSLTAGEGETQYF
V: TRBV10-2; D: TRBD2; J: TRBJ2-1; size: NA; DNA: TGCGCCAGCAGTGAAGCGGGAGGCTCAACAGGGGAGCAGTTCTTC; CDR3: CASSEAGGSTGEQFF
V: TRBV24-1; D: TRBD1; J: TRBJ1-5; size: NA; DNA: TGTGCCACCAGTGACGCAGGGACAGATCAGCCCCAGCATTTT; CDR3: CATSDAGTDQPQHF
V: TRBV15; D: NA; J: TRBJ2-5; size: NA; DNA: TGTGCCACCAGTGGTAACCACGGCGGAGAGACCCAGTACTTC; CDR3: CATSGNHGGETQYF
V: TRBV4-3; D: NA; J: TRBJ2-1; size: NA; DNA: TGCGCCAGCAGCCCTAGGTCTGACGGATGGAATGAGCAGTTCTTC; CDR3: CASSPRSDGWNEQFF
V: TRBV7-9; D: NA; J: TRBJ1-1; size: NA; DNA: TGTGCCAGCAGCCCGGCAGAAGGAGCATCTGAAGCTTTCTTT; CDR3: CASSPAEGASEAFF
V: TRBV11-2; D: TRBD1; J: TRBJ1-6; size: NA; DNA: TGTGCCAGCAGCGCCTCCGGGACAGTAAATTCACCCCTCCACTTT; CDR3: CASSASGTVNSPLHF
V: TRBV28; D: TRBD1; J: TRBJ1-2; size: NA; DNA: TGTGCCAGCAGTTTACCTGGACAGGGCACTGGCTACACCTTC; CDR3: CASSLPGQGTGYTF
V: TRBV29-1; D: TRBD1; J: TRBJ2-1; size: NA; DNA: TGCAGTTCGACAGGGAGAGATGAGCAGTTCTTC; CDR3: CSSTGRDEQFF
V: TRBV5-1; D: NA; J: TRBJ2-2; size: once; DNA: TGCGCCAGCAGCTTGGTTCCCCCGACCGGGGAGCTGTTTTTT; CDR3: CASSLVPPTGELFF
V: TRBV19; D: TRBD1; J: TRBJ1-5; size: few; DNA: TGTGCCAGTAGTCTACAGGGGGCAGGGAGGCCCCAGCATTTT; CDR3: CASSLQGAGRPQHF
V: TRBV29-1; D: TRBD1; J: TRBJ1-2; size: NA; DNA: TGCAGCGTCGGAATACAGGGGGTCGGGGGCTACACCTTC; CDR3: CSVGIQGVGGYTF
V: TRBV18; D: TRBD1; J: TRBJ2-1; size: NA; DNA: TGTGCCAGCTCACCTCAGGACAGGGCCCAACTGGGTGGTGAGCAGTTCTTC; CDR3: CASSPQDRAQLGGEQFF
V: TRBV7-2; D: NA; J: TRBJ2-1; size: NA; DNA: TGTGCCAGCAGCTTCCGGTCTGAAGCGAATGAGCAGTTCTTC; CDR3: CASSFRSEANEQFF
V: TRBV19; D: TRBD1; J: TRBJ1-2; size: NA; DNA: TGTGCCAGTAGTAATGGACAGGGTAACTATGGCTACACCTTC; CDR3: CASSNGQGNYGYTF
V: TRBV27; D: TRBD2; J: TRBJ2-1; size: NA; DNA: TGTGCCAGCAGTTTATCACCTAGCGGGAGTTACGGTGAGCAGTTCTTC; CDR3: CASSLSPSGSYGEQFF